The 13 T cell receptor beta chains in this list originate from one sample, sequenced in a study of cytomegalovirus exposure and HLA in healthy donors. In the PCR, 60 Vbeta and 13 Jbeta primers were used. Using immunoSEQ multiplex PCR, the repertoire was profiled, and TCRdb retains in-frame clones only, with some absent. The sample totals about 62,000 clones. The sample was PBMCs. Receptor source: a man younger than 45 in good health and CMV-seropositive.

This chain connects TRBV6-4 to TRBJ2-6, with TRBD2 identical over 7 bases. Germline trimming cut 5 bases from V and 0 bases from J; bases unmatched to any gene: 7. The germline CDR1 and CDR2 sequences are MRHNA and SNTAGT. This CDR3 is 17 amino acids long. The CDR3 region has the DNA TGTGCCAGCAGTCCCGGGGAGGGTTTCTCTGGGGCCAACGTCCTGACTTTC. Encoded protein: CASSPGEGFSGANVLTF.

This CDR3 is CAWSEGARETQYF. DNA for the CDR3: TGTGCCTGGAGTGAGGGGGCCAGGGAGACCCAGTACTTC. The gene calls are TRBV30 and TRBJ2-5, with TRBD1 identical over 7 bases. J was trimmed by 5 bases and V by 1 base; bases with no gene match: 4. Germline V gives CDR1 GTSNPN, CDR2 SVGIG (reference sequence). CDR3 length: 13 residues. Using reference TRBV30 and TRBJ2-5 for the parts outside the CDR3, the full variable domain is SQTIHQWPATLVQPVGSPLSLECTVEGTSNPNLYWYRQAAGRGLQLLFYSVGIGQISSEVPQNLSASRPQDRQFILSSKKLLLSDSGFYLCAWSEGARETQYFGPGTRLLVL.

CDR3 coding DNA: TGTGCCAGCAGCCACTTCGTCGGGGACTCAAGAGGCACCTACAATGAGCAGTTCTTC. Translation: CASSHFVGDSRGTYNEQFF. V and J are TRBV11-2 and TRBJ2-1, with D possibly TRBD2 on 6 matching bases. In germline, CDR1 is SGHAT, CDR2 FQNNGV. The CDR3 extends over 19 amino acids. V shed 5 bases and J shed 2 bases, with 25 bases lying between them.

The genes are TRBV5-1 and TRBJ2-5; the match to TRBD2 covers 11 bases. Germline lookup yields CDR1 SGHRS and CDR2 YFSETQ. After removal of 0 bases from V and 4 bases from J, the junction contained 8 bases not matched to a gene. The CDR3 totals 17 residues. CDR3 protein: CASSLADLAGGGETQYF. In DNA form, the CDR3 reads TGCGCCAGCAGCTTGGCCGATCTAGCGGGAGGAGGAGAGACCCAGTACTTC.

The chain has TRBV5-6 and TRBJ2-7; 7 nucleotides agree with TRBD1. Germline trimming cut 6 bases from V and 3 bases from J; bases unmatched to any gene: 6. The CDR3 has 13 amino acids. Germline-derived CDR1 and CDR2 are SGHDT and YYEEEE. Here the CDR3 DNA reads TGTGCCAGCAACCGACAGGGCGGCTACGAGCAGTACTTC. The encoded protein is CASNRQGGYEQYF.

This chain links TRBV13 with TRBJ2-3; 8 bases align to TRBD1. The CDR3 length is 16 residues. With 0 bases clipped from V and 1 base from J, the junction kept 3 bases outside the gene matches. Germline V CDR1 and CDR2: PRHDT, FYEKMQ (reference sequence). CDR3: CASSLGDRGGTDTQYF. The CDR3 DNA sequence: TGTGCCAGCAGCTTAGGCGACAGGGGCGGCACAGATACGCAGTATTTT.

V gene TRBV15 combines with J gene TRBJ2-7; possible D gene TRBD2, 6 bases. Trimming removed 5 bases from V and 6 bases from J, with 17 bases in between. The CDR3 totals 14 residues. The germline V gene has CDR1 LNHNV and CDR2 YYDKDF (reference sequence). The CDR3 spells CATSGGLLDGEQYF. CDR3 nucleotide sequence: TGTGCCACCAGCGGGGGACTCCTGGATGGCGAGCAGTACTTC. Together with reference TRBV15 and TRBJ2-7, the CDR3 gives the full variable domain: DAMVIQNPRYQVTQFGKPVTLSCSQTLNHNVMYWYQQKSSQAPKLLFHYYDKDFNNEADTPDNFQSRRPNTSFCFLDIRSPGLGDTAMYLCATSGGLLDGEQYFGPGTRLTVT.

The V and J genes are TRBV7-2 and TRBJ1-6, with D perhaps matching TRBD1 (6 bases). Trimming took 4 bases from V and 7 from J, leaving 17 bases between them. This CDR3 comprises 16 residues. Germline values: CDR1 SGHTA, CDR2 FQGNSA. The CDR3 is CASSSSPQGINSPLHF. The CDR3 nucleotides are TGTGCCAGCAGCTCCAGCCCGCAGGGGATCAATTCACCCCTCCACTTT.

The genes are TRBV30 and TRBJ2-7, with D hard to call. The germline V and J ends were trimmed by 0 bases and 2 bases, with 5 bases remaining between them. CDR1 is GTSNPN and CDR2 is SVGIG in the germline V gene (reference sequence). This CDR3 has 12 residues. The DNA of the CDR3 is TGTGCCTGGAGTGTGAGCGCCTACGAGCAGTACTTC. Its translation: CAWSVSAYEQYF.

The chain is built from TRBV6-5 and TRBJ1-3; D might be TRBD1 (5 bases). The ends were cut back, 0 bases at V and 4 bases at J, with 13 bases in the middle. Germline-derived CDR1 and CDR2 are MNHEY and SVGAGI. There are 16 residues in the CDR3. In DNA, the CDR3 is TGTGCCAGCAGTTACTCGAGACAGACAGAAGGAAACACCATATATTTT. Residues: CASSYSRQTEGNTIYF.

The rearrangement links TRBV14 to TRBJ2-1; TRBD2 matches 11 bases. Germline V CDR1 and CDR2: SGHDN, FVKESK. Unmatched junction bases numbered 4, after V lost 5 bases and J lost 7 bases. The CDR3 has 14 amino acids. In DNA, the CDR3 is TGTGCCAGCAGCTCGACTAGCGGGGTAAATGAGCAGTTCTTC. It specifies CASSSTSGVNEQFF.

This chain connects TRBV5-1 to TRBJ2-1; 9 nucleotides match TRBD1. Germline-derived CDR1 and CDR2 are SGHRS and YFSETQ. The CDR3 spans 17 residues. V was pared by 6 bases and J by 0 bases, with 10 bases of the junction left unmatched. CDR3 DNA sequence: TGCGCCAGCACCGAACCTGACAGGGGGAACTCCTACAATGAGCAGTTCTTC. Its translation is CASTEPDRGNSYNEQFF.

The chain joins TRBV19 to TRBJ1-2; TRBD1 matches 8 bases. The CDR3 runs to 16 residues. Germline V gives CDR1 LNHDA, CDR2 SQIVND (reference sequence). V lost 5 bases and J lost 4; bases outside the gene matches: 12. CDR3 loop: CASSSPTGARIYGYTF. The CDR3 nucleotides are TGTGCCAGTAGTTCCCCGACAGGGGCGCGTATCTATGGCTACACCTTC.